This T cell receptor beta chain was sequenced in a study of T-cell memory formation after mild COVID-19. Study-wide findings and caveats: Second-wave clones with a day 37 peak had unconfirmed SARS-CoV-2 specificity. CD4/CD8 balance characterized clones contracting day 15 to 85, and CD4+ skew characterized later expanders. Cross-reactive memory appears to have joined, as suggested by some responding clones showing up in pre-infection memory.

Trimming cost V 7 bases and J 3 bases, with 13 bases left between them. The CDR3 is made up of 13 amino acids. Germline V gene data show CDR1 as SNHLY and CDR2 as FYNNEI. TCRdb processed the 5' RACE reads anew with MiXCR; each CDR3 protein has one entry. This table has 350,000 to 450,000 distinct CDR3 sequences, about 20% appearing once. As concerns this clonotype: Its antigen is currently unknown.

This clonotype was obtained from an adult woman who had mild COVID-19 (a few samples of this study predate the infection). Cell type and time point are not known. V usage is TRBV2 and J usage is TRBJ2-7; TRBD2 is a possible D gene (6 bases). The sample consisted of PBMCs or a T cell subset sorted from them (not recorded which). The CDR3 DNA reads TGTGCCAGCACATCGGGGCGGGGCTACGAGCAGTACTTC. It specifies CASTSGRGYEQYF.